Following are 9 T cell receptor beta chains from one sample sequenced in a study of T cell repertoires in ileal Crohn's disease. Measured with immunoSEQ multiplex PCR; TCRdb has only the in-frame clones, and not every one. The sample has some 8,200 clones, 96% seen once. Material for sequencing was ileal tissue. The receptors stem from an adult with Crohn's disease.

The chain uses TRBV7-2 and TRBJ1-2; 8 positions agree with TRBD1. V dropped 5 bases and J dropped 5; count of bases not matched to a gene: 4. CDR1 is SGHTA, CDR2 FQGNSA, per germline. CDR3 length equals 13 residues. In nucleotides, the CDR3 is TGTGCCAGCAGCGAGACAGGGGAATATGGCTACACCTTC. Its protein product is CASSETGEYGYTF.

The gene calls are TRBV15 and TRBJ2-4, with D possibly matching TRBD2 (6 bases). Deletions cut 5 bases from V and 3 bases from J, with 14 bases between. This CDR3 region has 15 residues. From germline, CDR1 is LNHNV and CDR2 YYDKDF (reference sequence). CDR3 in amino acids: CATSAAGRGKNIQYF. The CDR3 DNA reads TGTGCCACCAGCGCCGCGGGGCGGGGCAAAAACATTCAGTACTTC.

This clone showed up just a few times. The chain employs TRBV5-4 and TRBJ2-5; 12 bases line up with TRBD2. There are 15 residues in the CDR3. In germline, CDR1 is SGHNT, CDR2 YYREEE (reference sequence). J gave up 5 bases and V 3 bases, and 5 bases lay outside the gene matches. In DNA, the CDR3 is TGTGCCAGCAGCTACCCTAGCGGGGGGGCGGAGACCCAGTACTTC. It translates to CASSYPSGGAETQYF. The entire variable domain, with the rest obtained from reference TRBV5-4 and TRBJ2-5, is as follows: ETGVTQSPTHLIKTRGQQVTLRCSSQSGHNTVSWYQQALGQGPQFIFQYYREEENGRGNFPPRFSGLQFPNYSSELNVNALELDDSALYLCASSYPSGGAETQYFGPGTRLLVL.

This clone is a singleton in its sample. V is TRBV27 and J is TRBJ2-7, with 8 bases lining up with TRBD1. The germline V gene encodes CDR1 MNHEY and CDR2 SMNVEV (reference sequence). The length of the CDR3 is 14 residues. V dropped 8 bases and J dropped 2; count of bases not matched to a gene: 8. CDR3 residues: CASGRTGLPYEQYV. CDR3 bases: TGTGCCAGCGGACGGACAGGGTTACCCTACGAGCAGTACGTC.

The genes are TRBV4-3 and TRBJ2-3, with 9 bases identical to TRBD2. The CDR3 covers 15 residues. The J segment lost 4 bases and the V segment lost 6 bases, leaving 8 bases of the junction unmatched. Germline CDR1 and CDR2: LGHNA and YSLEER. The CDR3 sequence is CASRQIAGDSDTQYF. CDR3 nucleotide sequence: TGCGCCAGCAGGCAAATAGCGGGGGACTCAGATACGCAGTATTTT.

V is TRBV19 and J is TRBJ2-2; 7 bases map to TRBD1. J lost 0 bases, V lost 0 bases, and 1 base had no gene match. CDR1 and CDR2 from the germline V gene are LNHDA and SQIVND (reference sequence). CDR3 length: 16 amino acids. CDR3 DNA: TGTGCCAGTAGTATAGACGACAGGGCGAACACCGGGGAGCTGTTTTTT. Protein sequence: CASSIDDRANTGELFF.

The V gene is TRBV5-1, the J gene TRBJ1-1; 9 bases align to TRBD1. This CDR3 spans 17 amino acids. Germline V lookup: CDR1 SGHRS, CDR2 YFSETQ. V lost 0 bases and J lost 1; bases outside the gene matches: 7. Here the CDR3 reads CASSLVQGASQNTEAFF. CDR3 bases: TGCGCCAGCAGCTTGGTACAGGGGGCGTCCCAGAACACTGAAGCTTTCTTT. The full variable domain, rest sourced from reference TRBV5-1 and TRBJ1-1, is KAGVTQTPRYLIKTRGQQVTLSCSPISGHRSVSWYQQTPGQGLQFLFEYFSETQRNKGNFPGRFSGRQFSNSRSEMNVSTLELGDSALYLCASSLVQGASQNTEAFFGQGTRLTVV.

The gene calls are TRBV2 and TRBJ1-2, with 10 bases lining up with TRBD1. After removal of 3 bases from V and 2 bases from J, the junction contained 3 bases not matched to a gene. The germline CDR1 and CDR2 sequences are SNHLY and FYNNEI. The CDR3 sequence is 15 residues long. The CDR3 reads CASSEGGQGNYGYTF. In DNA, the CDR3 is TGTGCCAGCAGTGAGGGGGGACAGGGGAACTATGGCTACACCTTC.

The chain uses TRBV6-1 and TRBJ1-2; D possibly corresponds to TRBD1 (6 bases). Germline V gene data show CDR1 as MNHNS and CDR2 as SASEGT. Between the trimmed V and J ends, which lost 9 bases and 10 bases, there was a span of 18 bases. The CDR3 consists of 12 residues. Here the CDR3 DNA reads TGTGCCAGTTCCCGGGACACTACTGCCTACACCTTC. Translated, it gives CASSRDTTAYTF.